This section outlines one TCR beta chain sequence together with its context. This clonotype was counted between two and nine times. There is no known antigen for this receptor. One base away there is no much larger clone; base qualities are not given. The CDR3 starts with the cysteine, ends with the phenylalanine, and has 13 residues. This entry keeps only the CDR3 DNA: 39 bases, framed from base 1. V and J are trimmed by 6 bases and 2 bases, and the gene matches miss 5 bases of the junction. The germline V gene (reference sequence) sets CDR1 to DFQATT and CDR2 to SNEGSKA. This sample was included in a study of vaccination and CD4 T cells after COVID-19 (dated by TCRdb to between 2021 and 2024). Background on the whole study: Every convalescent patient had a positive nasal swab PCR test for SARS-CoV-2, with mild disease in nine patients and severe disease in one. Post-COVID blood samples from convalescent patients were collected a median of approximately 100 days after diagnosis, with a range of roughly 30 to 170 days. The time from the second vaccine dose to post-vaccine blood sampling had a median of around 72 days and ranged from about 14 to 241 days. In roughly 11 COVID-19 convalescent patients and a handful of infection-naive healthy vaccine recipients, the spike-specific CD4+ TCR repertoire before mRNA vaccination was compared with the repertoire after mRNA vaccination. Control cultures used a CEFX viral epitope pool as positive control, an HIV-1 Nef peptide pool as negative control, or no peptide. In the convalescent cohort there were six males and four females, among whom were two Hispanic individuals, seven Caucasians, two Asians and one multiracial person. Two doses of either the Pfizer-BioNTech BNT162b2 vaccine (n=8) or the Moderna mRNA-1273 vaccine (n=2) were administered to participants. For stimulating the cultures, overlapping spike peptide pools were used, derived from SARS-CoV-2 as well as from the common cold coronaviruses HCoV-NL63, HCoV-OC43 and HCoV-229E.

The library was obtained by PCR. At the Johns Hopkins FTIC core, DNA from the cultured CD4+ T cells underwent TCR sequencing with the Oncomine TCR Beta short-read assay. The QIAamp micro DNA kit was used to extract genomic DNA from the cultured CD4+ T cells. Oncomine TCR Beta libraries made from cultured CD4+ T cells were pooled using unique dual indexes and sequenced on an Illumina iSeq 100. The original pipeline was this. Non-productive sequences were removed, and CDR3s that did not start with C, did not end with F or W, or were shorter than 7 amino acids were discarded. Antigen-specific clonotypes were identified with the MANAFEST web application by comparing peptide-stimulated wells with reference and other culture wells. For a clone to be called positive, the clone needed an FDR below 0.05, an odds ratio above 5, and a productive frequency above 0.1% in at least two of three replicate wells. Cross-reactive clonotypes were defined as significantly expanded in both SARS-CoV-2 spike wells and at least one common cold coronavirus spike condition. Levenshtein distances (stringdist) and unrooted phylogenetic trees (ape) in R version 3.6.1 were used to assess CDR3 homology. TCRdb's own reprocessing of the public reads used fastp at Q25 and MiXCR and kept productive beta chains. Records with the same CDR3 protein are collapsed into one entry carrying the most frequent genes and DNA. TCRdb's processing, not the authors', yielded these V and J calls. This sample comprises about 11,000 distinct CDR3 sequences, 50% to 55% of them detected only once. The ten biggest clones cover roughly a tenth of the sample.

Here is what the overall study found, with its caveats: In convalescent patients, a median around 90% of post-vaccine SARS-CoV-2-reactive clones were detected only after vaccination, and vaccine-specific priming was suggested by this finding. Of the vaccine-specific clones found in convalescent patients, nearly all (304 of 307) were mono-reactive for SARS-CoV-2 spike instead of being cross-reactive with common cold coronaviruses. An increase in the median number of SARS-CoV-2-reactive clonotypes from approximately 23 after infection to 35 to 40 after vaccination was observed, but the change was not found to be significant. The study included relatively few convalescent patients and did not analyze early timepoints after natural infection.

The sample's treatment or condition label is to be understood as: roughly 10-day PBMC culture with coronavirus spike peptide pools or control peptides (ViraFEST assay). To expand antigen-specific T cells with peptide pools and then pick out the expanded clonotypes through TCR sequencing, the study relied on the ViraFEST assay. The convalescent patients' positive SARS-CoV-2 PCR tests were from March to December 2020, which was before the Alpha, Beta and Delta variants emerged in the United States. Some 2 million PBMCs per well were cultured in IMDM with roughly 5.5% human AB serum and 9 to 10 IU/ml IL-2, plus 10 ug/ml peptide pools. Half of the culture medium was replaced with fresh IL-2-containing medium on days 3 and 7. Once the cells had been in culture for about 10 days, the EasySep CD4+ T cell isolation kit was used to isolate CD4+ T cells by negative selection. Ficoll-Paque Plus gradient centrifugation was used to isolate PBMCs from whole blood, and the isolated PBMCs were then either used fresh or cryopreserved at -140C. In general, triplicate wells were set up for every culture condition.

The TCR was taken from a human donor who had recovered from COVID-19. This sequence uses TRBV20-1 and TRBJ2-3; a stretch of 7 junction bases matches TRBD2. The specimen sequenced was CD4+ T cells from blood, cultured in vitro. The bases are TGCAGTGCCCGGGAGGCTAACACAGATACGCAGTATTTT. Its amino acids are CSAREANTDTQYF.